One sample yielded the 13 T cell receptor beta chains listed below, sequenced in a study of blood T cell repertoires in COVID-19. Assay used: immunoSEQ multiplex PCR; TCRdb lists only in-frame clones, some missing. The sample lists roughly 240,000 clones, roughly four fifths occurring once. Material: peripheral blood. The receptors come from a woman older than 75 with acute or convalescent COVID-19.

V gene TRBV4-3 combines with J gene TRBJ1-3; 8 nucleotides agree with TRBD1. The ends lost 0 bases at V and 6 bases at J; junction bases unmatched: 13. From germline, CDR1 is LGHNA and CDR2 YSLEER. The CDR3 has 18 residues. CDR3 DNA sequence: TGCGCCAGCAGCCAAGAGCTCGTTGGGGCAGGGGGCACAAACACCATATATTTT. This codes for CASSQELVGAGGTNTIYF.

The J gene is TRBJ2-3, the V gene TRBV9; D unclear. The CDR3 covers 13 residues. V gave up 2 bases and J gave up 4 bases, with 8 bases separating them. Germline loops: CDR1 SGDLS, CDR2 YYNGEE. The CDR3 bases are TGTGCCAGCAGCGTTCAGTCGTCAGATACGCAGTATTTT. Protein: CASSVQSSDTQYF.

The V and J genes are TRBV28 and TRBJ1-5; perhaps TRBD1 as D (6 bases). V was clipped by 2 bases and J by 2 bases, with 13 bases between them. Germline V gene sequence: CDR1 MDHEN, CDR2 SYDVKM. This CDR3 spans 16 amino acids. The CDR3 sequence is CASSLGGAGGNQPQHF. The CDR3 coding sequence is TGTGCCAGCAGTTTAGGGGGGGCAGGGGGCAATCAGCCCCAGCATTTT.

This chain joins TRBV11-2 and TRBJ1-1; 10 bases fit TRBD1. Per the germline V gene, CDR1 is SGHAT and CDR2 is FQNNGV. The CDR3 is 17 amino acids. After removal of 6 bases from V and 1 base from J, the junction contained 11 bases not matched to a gene. CDR3 coding DNA: TGTGCCAGCAGGGGCATGTTGGGGACAGGGGAGAACACTGAAGCTTTCTTT. It encodes CASRGMLGTGENTEAFF.

The chain is built from TRBV3-1 (or the pseudogene TRBV3-2) and TRBJ1-1; D not certain. The CDR3 extends over 13 amino acids. The germline gives CDR1 LGHDT, CDR2 YNNKEL (reference sequence). V was cut by 1 base and J by 4 bases, with 7 bases left in between. The CDR3 DNA reads TGTGCCAGCAGCCAAGGGGGAGTCACTGAAGCTTTCTTT. This encodes CASSQGGVTEAFF.

This chain links TRBV5-8 with TRBJ1-5, with 8 positions matching TRBD1. The CDR3 extends over 17 amino acids. The ends lost 3 bases at V and 1 base at J; junction bases unmatched: 9. Looked up from germline, CDR1 is SGHTS and CDR2 is YDEGEE. The DNA of the CDR3 is TGTGCCAGCAGCTCGGGGGACAGGATGGGAAGCAATCAGCCCCAGCATTTT. Translating gives CASSSGDRMGSNQPQHF.

The chain combines TRBV6-2 or TRBV6-3 with TRBJ1-4; the D gene is possibly TRBD1 (5 bases). The germline gives CDR1 MNHEY, CDR2 SVGEGT. The CDR3 covers 16 residues. V gave up 5 bases and J gave up 2 bases, with 15 bases separating them. The CDR3 spells CASSHGRVSTNEKLFF. CDR3 nucleotide sequence: TGTGCCAGCAGTCACGGCAGGGTGTCGACTAATGAAAAACTGTTTTTT.

The chain is built from TRBV5-4 and TRBJ2-5, with a possible D match to TRBD1 (6 bases). V was shortened by 0 bases and J by 1 base, with 13 bases between the two germline ends. The CDR3 runs 16 residues. Germline V gene lookup returns CDR1 SGHNT and CDR2 YYREEE (reference sequence). CDR3 sequence reads: CASSLGGQTTQETQYF. CDR3 nucleotides: TGTGCCAGCAGCTTGGGAGGACAGACTACCCAAGAGACCCAGTACTTC.

This chain joins TRBV9 and TRBJ1-2, with 8 bases matching TRBD1. CDR1 is SGDLS, CDR2 YYNGEE, per germline. With 1 base clipped from V and 7 bases from J, the junction kept 12 bases outside the gene matches. CDR3 length: 16 amino acids. The CDR3 DNA reads as TGTGCCAGCAGCGTACTCAGCGGGCAGGGGGCGGGTGGCTACACCTTC. Translating gives CASSVLSGQGAGGYTF. The whole variable domain, filled in from reference TRBV9 and TRBJ1-2, reads DSGVTQTPKHLITATGQRVTLRCSPRSGDLSVYWYQQSLDQGLQFLIQYYNGEERAKGNILERFSAQQFPDLHSELNLSSLELGDSALYFCASSVLSGQGAGGYTFGSGTRLTVV.

J is TRBJ2-7 and V is TRBV19; TRBD1 agrees at 7 bases. The length of the CDR3 is 16 residues. Germline lookup yields CDR1 LNHDA and CDR2 SQIVND (reference sequence). V was clipped by 5 bases and J by 0 bases; unmatched bases: 10. The CDR3 coding sequence is TGTGCCAGTAGTGATCGACAGGGCTCGGGCTCCTACGAGCAGTACTTC. Protein sequence: CASSDRQGSGSYEQYF. The full variable domain, with the rest looked up from reference TRBV19 and TRBJ2-7, is DGGITQSPKYLFRKEGQNVTLSCEQNLNHDAMYWYRQDPGQGLRLIYYSQIVNDFQKGDIAEGYSVSREKKESFPLTVTSAQKNPTAFYLCASSDRQGSGSYEQYFGPGTRLTVT.

This chain connects TRBV5-6 to TRBJ1-6; the match to TRBD1 covers 7 bases. The CDR3 runs 15 residues. With 0 bases clipped from V and 3 bases from J, the junction kept 0 bases outside the gene matches. Germline V lookup: CDR1 SGHDT, CDR2 YYEEEE. The CDR3 DNA reads TGTGCCAGCAGCTTGGGACAGGGCTATAATTCACCCCTCCACTTT. This sequence encodes CASSLGQGYNSPLHF.

The chain links TRBV11-3 to TRBJ2-1; TRBD2 aligns across 9 bases. The CDR3 runs 14 residues. V trimming: 4 bases; J trimming: 8 bases; junction bases outside the gene matches: 6. Germline V gives CDR1 SGHNT, CDR2 YENEEA. The CDR3 coding sequence is TGTGCCAGCAGCTCTAGCGGGATTAGCGATGAGCAGTTCTTC. As protein: CASSSSGISDEQFF.

This clone was seen just once. CDR3 coding DNA: TGTGCCAGCAGCCAGGGATTGTCGGGGGTCTACGAGCAGTACTTC. Encoded protein: CASSQGLSGVYEQYF. The genes are TRBV4-2 and TRBJ2-7; D is perhaps TRBD2 (6 bases). V lost 3 bases and J lost 3, with 15 bases in between. Per the germline V gene, CDR1 is LGHNA and CDR2 is YNFKEQ. The CDR3 loop spans 15 amino acids.